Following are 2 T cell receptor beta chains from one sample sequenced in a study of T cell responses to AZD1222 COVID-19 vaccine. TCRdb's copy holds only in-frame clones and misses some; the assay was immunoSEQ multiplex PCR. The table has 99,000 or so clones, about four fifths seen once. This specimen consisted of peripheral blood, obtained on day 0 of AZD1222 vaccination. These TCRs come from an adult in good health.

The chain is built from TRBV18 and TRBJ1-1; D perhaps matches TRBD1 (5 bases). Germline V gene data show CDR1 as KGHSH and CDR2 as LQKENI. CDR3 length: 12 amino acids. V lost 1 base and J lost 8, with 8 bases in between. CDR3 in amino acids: CASSPQWTEAFF. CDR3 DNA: TGTGCCAGCTCACCACAATGGACAGAAGCTTTCTTT.

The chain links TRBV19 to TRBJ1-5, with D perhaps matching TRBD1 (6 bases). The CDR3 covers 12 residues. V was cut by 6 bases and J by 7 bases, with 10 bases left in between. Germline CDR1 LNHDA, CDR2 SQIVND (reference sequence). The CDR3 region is CASRTQGQPQHF. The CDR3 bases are TGTGCCAGTAGAACCCAGGGGCAGCCCCAGCATTTT.